Below, 23 T cell receptor beta chains from the same sample are listed, as sequenced in a study of T cells in Graves' hyperthyroidism and ophthalmopathy. Amplification of TCR beta CDR3 regions used RNA as the template. The TCR CDR3 was amplified in a first-round RT-PCR using the HTBI primer set. TCRdb processed the multiplex PCR reads anew with MiXCR; each CDR3 protein has one entry. The table has 640,000 or so distinct CDR3 sequences, 13% to 15% seen once. Input material: blood. These receptors came from a woman aged 18 to 35 with Graves' ophthalmopathy.

The genes are TRBV6-5 and TRBJ2-7; D not certain. The V and J ends lost 2 bases and 2 bases respectively, with 10 bases between them. The CDR3 covers 14 residues. Germline CDR1 MNHEY, CDR2 SVGAGI. CDR3 sequence reads: CASSYPGRAYEQYF. The CDR3 bases are TGTGCCAGCAGTTACCCGGGCCGGGCCTACGAGCAGTACTTC.

This clonotype was seen many times. The chain uses TRBV7-3 and TRBJ2-1, with no clear D. Per germline, CDR1 SGHTA and CDR2 FQGTGA. The CDR3 is 15 residues long. V lost 1 base and J 12 bases, leaving 19 bases between the germline ends. The CDR3 DNA is TGTGCCAGCAGCTTAATGCAGTCTACAATGAGTTGGCAGTTCTTC. Amino acids: CASSLMQSTMSWQFF.

In its sample, this clonotype was seen many times. The chain links TRBV18 to TRBJ1-4, with 8 bases lining up with TRBD1. Germline V gene data show CDR1 as KGHSH and CDR2 as LQKENI. V lost 2 bases, J lost 7 bases, and 6 bases stayed unmatched. The CDR3 is made up of 15 amino acids. The CDR3 spells CASSPRTGRSEKLFF. The CDR3 nucleotides are TGTGCCAGCTCACCAAGGACAGGGAGGAGTGAAAAACTGTTTTTT.

This clonotype was seen repeatedly, ten times or more. The chain carries TRBV2 and TRBJ1-5; the D gene is possibly TRBD1 (5 bases). CDR3 length: 13 residues. Germline V CDR1 and CDR2: SNHLY, FYNNEI. V gave up 11 bases and J gave up 9 bases, with 20 bases separating them. The CDR3: CAGRDGIAGPQHF. Written as DNA, the CDR3 is TGTGCCGGCCGGGACGGCATAGCGGGGCCCCAGCATTTT.

This clonotype was recorded at least ten times. The chain joins TRBV7-9 to TRBJ1-1; D uncertain. The CDR3 covers 13 residues. Trimming stripped 1 base from V and 5 bases from J, with 8 bases between. Germline CDR1 reads SEHNR; CDR2 reads FQNEAQ (reference sequence). CDR3 bases: TGTGCCAGCAGCTTAGAGTCCGAGACTGAAGCTTTCTTT. Translation gives CASSLESETEAFF.

The V and J genes are TRBV12-3 or TRBV12-4 and TRBJ1-2, with unresolved D. This CDR3 is built from 14 residues. The germline V and J ends were trimmed by 4 bases and 2 bases, with 11 bases remaining between them. The CDR3 sequence is CASSSVEGNYGYTF. In nucleotides, the CDR3 is TGTGCCAGCAGTTCCGTCGAGGGCAACTATGGCTACACCTTC.

Many counts were recorded for this clonotype. This CDR3 is CSVDGYGYTF. The CDR3 coding sequence is TGCAGCGTTGACGGCTATGGCTACACCTTC. This sequence joins TRBV29-1 and TRBJ1-2; D uncertain. The germline V and J ends were trimmed by 3 bases and 4 bases, with 3 bases remaining between them. This CDR3 spans 10 amino acids. Germline CDR1 reads SQVTM; CDR2 reads ANQGSEA.

At least ten counts were recorded for this clonotype. The chain links TRBV3-1 to TRBJ2-1; D possibly corresponds to TRBD2 (5 bases). CDR3 length: 15 amino acids. The V and J ends lost 0 bases and 4 bases respectively, with 10 bases between them. CDR1 and CDR2 from the germline V gene are LGHDT and YNNKEL (reference sequence). The DNA for the CDR3 is TGTGCCAGCAGCCAAGAGGAGCGCGGGTACAATGAGCAGTTCTTC. It yields the protein CASSQEERGYNEQFF.

This clonotype showed up many times. The V and J genes are TRBV7-8 and TRBJ1-6; D ambiguous. Germline V gives CDR1 SGHVS, CDR2 FQNEAQ. The CDR3 loop spans 15 amino acids. V was pared by 5 bases and J by 7 bases, with 15 bases between. The CDR3 here is CASSPQRGGNSPLHF. CDR3 in DNA: TGTGCCAGCAGCCCCCAGAGAGGAGGGAATTCACCCCTCCACTTT.

This chain links TRBV27 with TRBJ2-4; no firm D call. This CDR3 is 16 amino acids long. Germline V gene lookup returns CDR1 MNHEY and CDR2 SMNVEV (reference sequence). V was clipped by 6 bases and J by 7 bases, with 22 bases between them. The CDR3 bases are TGTGCCAGCAGCTCGGACCCCCTGGATGTTAGTAACATTCAGTACTTC. It is translated as CASSSDPLDVSNIQYF.

This clonotype came up many times. This chain uses TRBV3-1 with TRBJ1-1, with TRBD1 identical over 9 bases. This CDR3 contains 16 residues. V lost 1 base, J lost 4 bases, and 7 bases stayed unmatched. Germline V gene lookup returns CDR1 LGHDT and CDR2 YNNKEL (reference sequence). Here the CDR3 reads CASSQVGTGIVTEAFF. The CDR3 DNA follows: TGTGCCAGCAGCCAAGTTGGGACAGGGATCGTCACTGAAGCTTTCTTT.

This clonotype was picked up many times. The CDR3 loop reads CSARAPDSSYEQYF. The CDR3, as DNA: TGCAGTGCTAGAGCCCCAGATAGCTCCTACGAGCAGTACTTC. The gene calls are TRBV20-1 and TRBJ2-7; D is undetermined. Trimming took off 1 base at V and 0 bases at J, with 10 bases between the two ends. Germline CDR1 is DFQATT and CDR2 is SNEGSKA (reference sequence). This CDR3 region has 14 residues.

This clonotype appeared many times. The CDR3 reads CASSGHANTGELFF. The DNA of the CDR3 is TGTGCCAGCAGTGGGCACGCGAACACCGGGGAGCTGTTTTTT. The gene calls are TRBV12-3 or TRBV12-4 and TRBJ2-2, with D unclear. V lost 5 bases, J lost 0 bases, and 7 bases lay in between. The CDR3 is made up of 14 amino acids.

Details on this clonotype: A read error may be the cause here, since a much bigger clone is one base away. The chain links TRBV19 to TRBJ2-7; possibly TRBD1 for D (6 bases). V shed 6 bases and J shed 6 bases, with 18 bases lying between them. Germline V gene data show CDR1 as LNHDA and CDR2 as SQIVND (reference sequence). This CDR3 region has 14 residues. The CDR3 reads CASSPDRNTCEQYF. CDR3 DNA: TGTGCCAGTAGCCCCGACAGGAATACCTGCGAGCAGTACTTC.

This clonotype was counted ten times or more. The chain recombines TRBV3-1 with TRBJ2-5, with 9 bases matching TRBD1. With V trimmed by 5 bases and J by 4 bases, 11 bases remained unmatched. The CDR3 loop spans 16 amino acids. Germline V gives CDR1 LGHDT, CDR2 YNNKEL (reference sequence). The CDR3 bases are TGTGCCAGCAGCTCCGGGACAGGGTGGGGGGGAGAGACCCAGTACTTC. It specifies CASSSGTGWGGETQYF.

This clonotype was seen more than once but under ten times. This chain connects TRBV7-9 to TRBJ2-7; 7 bases align to TRBD1. Germline V gene data show CDR1 as SEHNR and CDR2 as FQNEAQ (reference sequence). Unmatched junction bases numbered 6, after V lost 5 bases and J lost 2 bases. The CDR3 is made up of 14 amino acids. The CDR3 sequence: CASSPGTATYEQYF. The DNA for the CDR3 is TGTGCCAGCAGCCCCGGGACAGCGACCTACGAGCAGTACTTC.

This clonotype came up a few times. The V call is TRBV12-3 or TRBV12-4, the J call TRBJ2-5, with a weak D call TRBD2 (5 bases). The CDR3 is made up of 13 amino acids. V lost 0 bases and J 10 bases, leaving 12 bases between the germline ends. CDR3 coding DNA: TGTGCCAGCAGTTTAGCGAGGACTGCAGGCCAGTACTTC. Protein product: CASSLARTAGQYF.

Notes on this clonotype: With a much larger clone just one base away, this may be a read error. The chain joins TRBV5-1 to TRBJ1-5; TRBD1 matches 7 bases. The CDR3 length is 15 residues. From germline, CDR1 is SGHRS and CDR2 YFSETQ. CDR3 DNA sequence: TGCGCCAACAGCTTGGGAGGGACAGAGAATCAGCCCCAGCATTTT. The encoded protein is CANSLGGTENQPQHF.

This clonotype was detected a few times. The chain links TRBV11-3 to TRBJ2-1; 8 bases are shared with TRBD1. The CDR3 contains 14 residues. The ends lost 0 bases at V and 5 bases at J; junction bases unmatched: 0. Germline CDR1 SGHNT, CDR2 YENEEA. In DNA form, the CDR3 reads TGTGCCAGCAGCTTAGAGGACAGGGACAATGAGCAGTTCTTC. Translation gives CASSLEDRDNEQFF.

This clonotype was recorded many times. V and J are TRBV29-1 and TRBJ1-3, with 10 bases identical to TRBD1. The CDR3 has 14 residues. The V segment lost 3 bases and the J segment 3 bases; nucleotides outside the gene matches: 2. Germline loops: CDR1 SQVTM, CDR2 ANQGSEA. The chain's CDR3 is CSVERDRGGNTIYF. The CDR3 DNA reads TGCAGCGTTGAGCGGGACAGGGGTGGAAACACCATATATTTT.

This clonotype was seen ten or more times. V and J are TRBV19 and TRBJ2-3, with D possibly TRBD2 on 5 matching bases. The CDR3 covers 15 residues. The germline V and J ends were trimmed by 6 bases and 0 bases, with 13 bases remaining between them. Per germline, CDR1 LNHDA and CDR2 SQIVND (reference sequence). The CDR3 loop reads CASSVGRTSTDTQYF. The CDR3 DNA sequence: TGTGCCAGTAGCGTCGGGCGGACTAGCACAGATACGCAGTATTTT.

This clonotype was seen a few times. The chain employs TRBV4-1 and TRBJ2-7; D perhaps matches TRBD1 (5 bases). Germline V CDR1 and CDR2: MGHRA, YSYEKL. V was pared by 0 bases and J by 2 bases, with 20 bases between. CDR3 size: 18 residues. CDR3 protein: CASSQEPGAGWGTYEQYF. The CDR3 DNA sequence: TGCGCCAGCAGCCAAGAACCGGGCGCAGGATGGGGCACCTACGAGCAGTACTTC.

This clonotype has a handful of counts. V is TRBV4-1 and J is TRBJ2-1, with no clear D. The CDR3 runs to 17 residues. Germline V lookup: CDR1 MGHRA, CDR2 YSYEKL. Trimming removed 0 bases from V and 0 bases from J, with 12 bases in between. The chain's CDR3 is CASSQEGPVSSYNEQFF. The CDR3 DNA follows: TGCGCCAGCAGCCAAGAAGGGCCGGTAAGCTCCTACAATGAGCAGTTCTTC.